Listed below are T cell receptor beta chains from one sample, sequenced in a study of blood T cell repertoires in COVID-19. The assay was immunoSEQ multiplex PCR, and TCRdb's table has in-frame clones only and misses some. The sample holds about 90,000 clones, about 88% seen once. Sequencing used peripheral blood. These TCRs come from an elderly man with acute or convalescent COVID-19. The CDR3 runs from the conserved cysteine through the conserved F or W. Fields, in order: D gene, clone size, V gene, J gene, CDR3 DNA, CDR3 protein. D genes are given only for firm matches. Clone size is given for some rows only: seen once, a few or many times, or a class if the clone is expanded.

-	-	TRBV7-2	TRBJ1-5	TGTGCCAGCAGCTTAGCGGGTGAGGCTCAGCCCCAGCATTTT	CASSLAGEAQPQHF
-	-	TRBV29-1	TRBJ2-1	TGCAGCGTTTTCACCTACAATGAGCAGTTCTTC	CSVFTYNEQFF
-	-	TRBV7-9	TRBJ1-4	TGTGCCAGCAGCCTATCGGACATTAATGAAAAACTGTTTTTT	CASSLSDINEKLFF
TRBD1	-	TRBV7-2	TRBJ2-4	TGTGCCAGCAGCTTATGGGGACAGGGAGTAGCCAAAAACATTCAGTACTTC	CASSLWGQGVAKNIQYF
TRBD2	-	TRBV4-1	TRBJ2-5	TGCGCCAGCAGCCACCCCTTCGAAGGAGGAGCGGGAGGGCCACTTCGGGGGACCCAGTACTTC	CASSHPFEGGAGGPLRGTQYF
TRBD2	-	TRBV7-3	TRBJ2-1	TGTGCCAGCAGTCCGGGACCTCATGGGCGGGAGGGTGACTACAATGAGCAGTTCTTC	CASSPGPHGREGDYNEQFF
TRBD1	-	TRBV7-8	TRBJ1-1	TGTGCCAGCAGCCCGCGGACAGGGGGCAAGAACACTGAAGCTTTCTTT	CASSPRTGGKNTEAFF
-	-	TRBV7-8	TRBJ1-1	TGTGCCAGCAGCCCAGGACTACCGAACACTGAAGCTTTCTTT	CASSPGLPNTEAFF
-	-	TRBV6-6	TRBJ2-7	TGTGCCAGCAGTAAACCGGACAGTTCCTACGAGCAGTACTTC	CASSKPDSSYEQYF
-	-	TRBV5-8	TRBJ1-4	TGTGCCAGCAGCTTGGGGACAGACAATGAAAAACTGTTTTTT	CASSLGTDNEKLFF
-	-	TRBV19	TRBJ1-5	TGTGCCAGTAGTATAAGGCAGGGATGGCAGCCCCAGCATTTT	CASSIRQGWQPQHF
TRBD1	-	TRBV5-6	TRBJ2-2	TGTGCCAGCAGCCGGGTGGACAGGGATACCGGGGAGCTGTTTTTT	CASSRVDRDTGELFF
TRBD1	-	TRBV11-3	TRBJ1-2	TGTGCCAGCAGCTTACAGGAGGCCCTGACAGGGAACTATGGCTACACCTTC	CASSLQEALTGNYGYTF
-	-	TRBV15	TRBJ1-6	TGTGCCACCAGCAGAGTCCGGGGGGCCGGGGCCTCCTATAATTCACCCCTCCACTTT	CATSRVRGAGASYNSPLHF
-	-	TRBV6-5	TRBJ2-7	TGTGCCAGCAGTTATCGGTCAGGGGTGTTGAGTGGCGAGCAGTACTTC	CASSYRSGVLSGEQYF
-	-	TRBV5-6	TRBJ1-5	TGTGCCAGCAGCTTGGCCGGGAACAGCAATCAGCCCCAGCATTTT	CASSLAGNSNQPQHF
-	-	TRBV5-1	TRBJ1-4	TGCGCCAGCAGCCTGTCTTGGGGACAAGAGGAAAAACTGTTTTTT	CASSLSWGQEEKLFF
-	once	TRBV28	TRBJ1-4	TGTGCCAGCAGTTTATACGGATCGACGGAGAAACTGTTTTTT	CASSLYGSTEKLFF
-	once	TRBV14	TRBJ2-1	TGTGCCAGCAGCTCGACTACTTACAATGAGCAGTTCTTC	CASSSTTYNEQFF
TRBD2	-	TRBV7-2	TRBJ2-1	TGTGCCAGCAGCCACGCGGCTAGCGGGGGAAGGTCGGGTGAGCAGTTCTTC	CASSHAASGGRSGEQFF
-	-	TRBV15	TRBJ2-3	TGTGCCACCAGCAGAGATAGGAGGGGCACAGATACGCAGTATTTT	CATSRDRRGTDTQYF
TRBD1	-	TRBV6-5	TRBJ1-1	TGTGCCAGCACCGCGGACAGGGTTAGAACTGAAGCTTTCTTT	CASTADRVRTEAFF
-	once	TRBV6-6	TRBJ2-7	TGTGCCAGCGGCCGGGGCTCCTACGAGCAGTACTTC	CASGRGSYEQYF
-	-	TRBV21-1	TRBJ2-2	TGTGCCAGCAAAAACAGGGGGCGCGGCGGGGAGCTGTTTTTT	CASKNRGRGGELFF
-	-	TRBV11-2	TRBJ2-5	TGTGCCAGCAGCCCCCCGTATCAAGAGACCCAGTACTTC	CASSPPYQETQYF
-	once	TRBV7-2	TRBJ2-5	TGTGCCAGCAGCTTAGCGGGGACAAGGGGAGAGACCCAGTACTTC	CASSLAGTRGETQYF
TRBD2	-	TRBV7-9	TRBJ2-1	TGTGCCAGCAGCCCACTAGGCGGGAGTATCAACAATGAGCAGTTCTTC	CASSPLGGSINNEQFF
TRBD2	-	TRBV7-3	TRBJ2-3	TGTGCCAGCAGCCCACAACGACTAGCGGGGAGATTAGATACGCAGTATTTT	CASSPQRLAGRLDTQYF
TRBD1	-	TRBV10-1	TRBJ2-1	TGCGCCAGGAGCGACCGGGACAGGGGATACAATGAGCAGTTCTTC	CARSDRDRGYNEQFF
TRBD1	-	TRBV28	TRBJ1-2	TGTGCCAGCAGTTTAAGACAGGGATCCACCTTC	CASSLRQGSTF
TRBD2	-	TRBV5-1	TRBJ2-7	TGCGCCAGCACCAACCCGGGGGGGACCCACGAGCAGTACTTC	CASTNPGGTHEQYF
TRBD1	-	TRBV29-1	TRBJ1-2	TGCAGCGTTGCCCTCCGGGACAGGGAAGGGTATGGCTACACCTTC	CSVALRDREGYGYTF
-	-	TRBV19	TRBJ2-2	TGTGCCAGTAGCTTTCAGGGCGGGGAGCTGTTTTTT	CASSFQGGELFF
TRBD1	-	TRBV2	TRBJ2-7	TGTGCCAGCAGCGTGGACAGGGGGGCGTACGAGCAGTACTTC	CASSVDRGAYEQYF
TRBD1	-	TRBV3-1/TRBV3-2	TRBJ1-1	TGTGCCAGCAGCGCGAGAACAGGGGTGGCTTTCTTT	CASSARTGVAFF
-	-	TRBV2	TRBJ2-1	TGTGCCAGCAGTGAGTGGCAGGGCAATGAGCAGTTCTTC	CASSEWQGNEQFF
TRBD2	-	TRBV27	TRBJ2-7	TGTGCCAGCAGTGCAACAGCGGGACCAGTAACCTACGAGCAGTACTTC	CASSATAGPVTYEQYF
TRBD1	-	TRBV20-1	TRBJ2-7	TGCAGTGCTAGTAAAACGGGGACAGGGGAGGACGAGCAGTACTTC	CSASKTGTGEDEQYF
TRBD2	-	TRBV27	TRBJ2-7	TGTGCCAGCAGTCGACTAACTAGCGAAGGGCAGTACTTC	CASSRLTSEGQYF
-	-	TRBV7-9	TRBJ1-2	TGTGCCAGCAGCTTCACAGGGCCGAATGGCTACACCTTC	CASSFTGPNGYTF
TRBD1	-	TRBV4-3	TRBJ1-2	TGCGCCAGCAGCCGCCGGGGCGGGGACAGGGGATTGGGCTACACCTTC	CASSRRGGDRGLGYTF
TRBD1	-	TRBV29-1	TRBJ1-5	TGCAGCGTTTTACCCGGCGGACAGGGTAGACAGGAGCAGCCCCAGCATTTT	CSVLPGGQGRQEQPQHF
-	-	TRBV6-6	TRBJ1-1	TGTGCCAGCAGTTACTCGGGGGGGCCCACTGAAGCTTTCTTT	CASSYSGGPTEAFF
-	-	TRBV30	TRBJ2-2	TGTGCCTGGAGATCAGGGAGGTCGGGTACCGGGGAGCTGTTTTTT	CAWRSGRSGTGELFF
TRBD1	-	TRBV9	TRBJ2-2	TGTGCCAGCAGCTATCTACCGGGACAGGGGGCGACCGGGGAGCTGTTTTTT	CASSYLPGQGATGELFF
TRBD1	-	TRBV2	TRBJ2-5	TGTGCCAGCAGTGATTGGACAGGTTCCGTCGGGACCCAGTACTTC	CASSDWTGSVGTQYF
-	-	TRBV6-5	TRBJ2-6	TGTGCCAGCAGTAAATCAGGGGAAGGGGCCAACGTCCTGACTTTC	CASSKSGEGANVLTF
TRBD2	-	TRBV7-3	TRBJ2-5	TGTGCCAGCAGCCCCACGTCTCCAGGGACTAGCGGAACCCAAGAGACCCAGTACTTC	CASSPTSPGTSGTQETQYF
TRBD1	-	TRBV28	TRBJ2-5	TGTGCCACCGATACACAGGGGTGGGAGACCCAGTACTTC	CATDTQGWETQYF
-	-	TRBV5-1	TRBJ2-3	TGCGCCAGCAGCGCTTTCCGGGATACGCAGTATTTT	CASSAFRDTQYF